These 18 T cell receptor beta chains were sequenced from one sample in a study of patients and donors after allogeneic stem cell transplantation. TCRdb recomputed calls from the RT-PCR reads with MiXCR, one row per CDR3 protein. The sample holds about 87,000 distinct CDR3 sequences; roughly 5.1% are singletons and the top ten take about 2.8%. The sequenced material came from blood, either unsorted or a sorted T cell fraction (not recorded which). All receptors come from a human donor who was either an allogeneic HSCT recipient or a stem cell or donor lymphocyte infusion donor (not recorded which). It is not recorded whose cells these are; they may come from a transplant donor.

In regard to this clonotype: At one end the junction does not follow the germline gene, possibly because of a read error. The CDR3 is CASSSYLSGGSSNEQSF. CDR3 coding DNA: TGCGCCAGCAGCTCATACCTTAGCGGGGGGTCCTCCAATGAGCAGTCCTTC. The rearrangement links TRBV5-1 to TRBJ2-1, with 10 bases identical to TRBD2. The CDR3 length is 17 residues. Germline CDR1 and CDR2: SGHRS and YFSETQ.

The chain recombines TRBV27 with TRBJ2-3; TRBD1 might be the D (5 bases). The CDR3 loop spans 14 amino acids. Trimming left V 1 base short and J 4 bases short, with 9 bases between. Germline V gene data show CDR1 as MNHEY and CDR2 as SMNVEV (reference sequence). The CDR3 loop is CASSLWTPADTQYF. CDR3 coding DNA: TGTGCCAGCAGTTTATGGACACCGGCAGATACGCAGTATTTT.

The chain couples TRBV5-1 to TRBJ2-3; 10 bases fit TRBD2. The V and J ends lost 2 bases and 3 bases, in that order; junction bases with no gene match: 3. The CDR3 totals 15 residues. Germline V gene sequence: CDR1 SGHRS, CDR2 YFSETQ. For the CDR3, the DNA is TGCGCCAGCAGCTTCAGCGGGAGGGCAACAGATACGCAGTATTTT. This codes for CASSFSGRATDTQYF.

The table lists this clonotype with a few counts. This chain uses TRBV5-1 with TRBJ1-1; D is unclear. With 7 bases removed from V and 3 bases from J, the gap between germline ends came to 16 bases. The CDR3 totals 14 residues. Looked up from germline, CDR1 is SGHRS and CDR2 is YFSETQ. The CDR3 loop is CASSNTGVDTEAFF. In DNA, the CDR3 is TGCGCCAGCTCTAATACGGGTGTAGACACTGAAGCTTTCTTT.

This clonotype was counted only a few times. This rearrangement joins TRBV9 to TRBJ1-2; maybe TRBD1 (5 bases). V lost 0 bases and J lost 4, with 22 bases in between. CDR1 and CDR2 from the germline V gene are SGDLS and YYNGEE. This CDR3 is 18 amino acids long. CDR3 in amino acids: CASSVETRSRATGYGYTF. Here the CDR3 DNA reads TGTGCCAGCAGCGTAGAGACCAGGAGCAGGGCTACCGGCTATGGCTACACCTTC.

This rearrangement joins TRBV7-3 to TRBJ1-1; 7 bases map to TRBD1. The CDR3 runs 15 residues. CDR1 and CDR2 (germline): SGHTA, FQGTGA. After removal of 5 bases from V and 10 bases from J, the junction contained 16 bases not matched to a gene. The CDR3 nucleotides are TGTGCCAGCAGCGAAACGGAGGGGGCGGGTGAGCTAGCTTTCTTT. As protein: CASSETEGAGELAFF.

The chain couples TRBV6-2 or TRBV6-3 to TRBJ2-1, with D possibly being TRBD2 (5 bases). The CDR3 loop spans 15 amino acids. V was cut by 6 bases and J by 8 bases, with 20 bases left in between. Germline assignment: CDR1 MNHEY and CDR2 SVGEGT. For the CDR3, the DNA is TGTGCCAGCAGACAACGACCAGGAGGAGTCGATGAGCAGTTCTTC. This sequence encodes CASRQRPGGVDEQFF.

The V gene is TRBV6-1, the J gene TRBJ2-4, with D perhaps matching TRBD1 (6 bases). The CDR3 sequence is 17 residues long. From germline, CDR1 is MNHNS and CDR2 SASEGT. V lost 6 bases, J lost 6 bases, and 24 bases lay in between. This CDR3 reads CASSRERTDYGANIQYF. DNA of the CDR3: TGTGCCAGCAGCCGAGAAAGGACAGATTACGGTGCAAACATTCAGTACTTC.

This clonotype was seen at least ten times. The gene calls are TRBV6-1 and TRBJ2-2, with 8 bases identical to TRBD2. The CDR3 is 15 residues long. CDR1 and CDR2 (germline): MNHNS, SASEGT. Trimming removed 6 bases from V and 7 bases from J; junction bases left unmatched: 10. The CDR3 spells CASRSGGRFGGELFF. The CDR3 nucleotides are TGTGCCAGCAGGTCGGGGGGGCGGTTCGGCGGGGAGCTGTTTTTT.

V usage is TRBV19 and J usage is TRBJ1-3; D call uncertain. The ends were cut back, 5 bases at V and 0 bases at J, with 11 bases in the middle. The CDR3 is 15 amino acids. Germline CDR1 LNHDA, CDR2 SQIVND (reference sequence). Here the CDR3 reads CASSLWFGSGNTIYF. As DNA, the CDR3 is TGTGCCAGTAGTCTTTGGTTCGGCTCTGGAAACACCATATATTTT.

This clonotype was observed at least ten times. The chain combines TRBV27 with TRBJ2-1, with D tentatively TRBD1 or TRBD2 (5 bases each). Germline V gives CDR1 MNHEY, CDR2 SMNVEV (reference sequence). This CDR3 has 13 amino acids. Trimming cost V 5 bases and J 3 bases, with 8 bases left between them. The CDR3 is CASSRGYYNEQFF. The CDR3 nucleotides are TGTGCCAGCAGTCGGGGCTACTACAATGAGCAGTTCTTC.

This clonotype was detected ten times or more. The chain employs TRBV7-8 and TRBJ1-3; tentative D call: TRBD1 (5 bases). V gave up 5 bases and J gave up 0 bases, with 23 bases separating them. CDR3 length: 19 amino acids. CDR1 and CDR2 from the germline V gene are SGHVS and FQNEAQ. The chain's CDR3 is CASSPYRLQAGISGNTIYF. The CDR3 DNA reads TGTGCCAGCAGCCCCTATCGACTACAGGCGGGGATCTCTGGAAACACCATATATTTT.

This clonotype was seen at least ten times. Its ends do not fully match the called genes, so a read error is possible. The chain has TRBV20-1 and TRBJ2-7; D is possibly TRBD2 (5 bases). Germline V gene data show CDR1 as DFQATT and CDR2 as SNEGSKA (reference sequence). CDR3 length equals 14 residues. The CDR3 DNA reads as TGCAGTGCCAGAGGGTCTTTGGGTACCTACGAGCAGTACTTC. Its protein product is CSARGSLGTYEQYF.

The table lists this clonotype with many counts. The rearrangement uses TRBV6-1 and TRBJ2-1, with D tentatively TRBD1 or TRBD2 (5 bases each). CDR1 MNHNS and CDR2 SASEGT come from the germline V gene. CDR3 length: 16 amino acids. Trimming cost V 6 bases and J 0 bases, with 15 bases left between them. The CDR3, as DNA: TGTGCCAGCAGGCGACAGCGGTACGGCTCCTACAATGAGCAGTTCTTC. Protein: CASRRQRYGSYNEQFF.

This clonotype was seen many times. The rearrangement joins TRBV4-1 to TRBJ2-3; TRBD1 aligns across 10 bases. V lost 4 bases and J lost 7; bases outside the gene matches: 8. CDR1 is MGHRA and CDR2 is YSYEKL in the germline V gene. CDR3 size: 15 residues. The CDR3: CASSREGTGVNTQYF. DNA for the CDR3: TGCGCCAGCAGCCGGGAGGGGACAGGGGTGAATACGCAGTATTTT.

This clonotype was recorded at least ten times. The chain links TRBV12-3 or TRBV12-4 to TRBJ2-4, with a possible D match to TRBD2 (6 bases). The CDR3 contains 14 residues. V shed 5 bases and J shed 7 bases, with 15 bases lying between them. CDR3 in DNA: TGTGCCAGCAGTCTTTCCTCTGGGGGGAACATTCAGTACTTC. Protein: CASSLSSGGNIQYF.

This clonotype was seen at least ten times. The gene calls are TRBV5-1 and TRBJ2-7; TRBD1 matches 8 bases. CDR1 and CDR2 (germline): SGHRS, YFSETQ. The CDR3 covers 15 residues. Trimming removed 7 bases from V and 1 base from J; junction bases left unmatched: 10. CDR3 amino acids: CASSKQGDLSYEQYF. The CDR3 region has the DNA TGCGCCAGCTCAAAACAGGGGGACCTGTCCTACGAGCAGTACTTC.

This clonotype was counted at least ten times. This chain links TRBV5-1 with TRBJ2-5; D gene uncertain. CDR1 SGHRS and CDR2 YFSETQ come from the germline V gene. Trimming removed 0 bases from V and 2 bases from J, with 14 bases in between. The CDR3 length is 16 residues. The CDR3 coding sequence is TGCGCCAGCAGCTTGGAACCGGTAGCCCGTCAAGAGACCCAGTACTTC. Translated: CASSLEPVARQETQYF.